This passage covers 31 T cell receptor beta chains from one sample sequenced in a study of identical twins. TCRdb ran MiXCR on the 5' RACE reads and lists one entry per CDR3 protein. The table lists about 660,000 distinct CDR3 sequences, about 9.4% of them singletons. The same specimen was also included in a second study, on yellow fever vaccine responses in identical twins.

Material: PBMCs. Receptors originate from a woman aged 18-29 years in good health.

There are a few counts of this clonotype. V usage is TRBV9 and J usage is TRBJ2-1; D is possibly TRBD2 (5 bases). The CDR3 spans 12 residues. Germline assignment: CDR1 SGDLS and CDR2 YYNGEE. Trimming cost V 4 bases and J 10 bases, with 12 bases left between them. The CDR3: CASSLKTGEQFF. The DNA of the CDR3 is TGTGCCAGCAGCTTAAAAACGGGGGAGCAGTTCTTC. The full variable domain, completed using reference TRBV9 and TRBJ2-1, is DSGVTQTPKHLITATGQRVTLRCSPRSGDLSVYWYQQSLDQGLQFLIQYYNGEERAKGNILERFSAQQFPDLHSELNLSSLELGDSALYFCASSLKTGEQFFGPGTRLTVL.

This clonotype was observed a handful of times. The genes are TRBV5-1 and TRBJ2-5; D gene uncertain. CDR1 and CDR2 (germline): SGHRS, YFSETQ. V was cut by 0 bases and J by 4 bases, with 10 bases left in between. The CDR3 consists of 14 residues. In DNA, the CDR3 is TGCGCCAGCAGCTTGGCTAGGGCCGGAGAGACCCAGTACTTC. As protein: CASSLARAGETQYF.

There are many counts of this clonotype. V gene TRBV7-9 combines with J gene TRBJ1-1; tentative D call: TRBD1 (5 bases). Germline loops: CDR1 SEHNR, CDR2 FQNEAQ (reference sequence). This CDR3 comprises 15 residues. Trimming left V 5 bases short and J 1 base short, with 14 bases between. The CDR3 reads CASSPLGGGNTEAFF. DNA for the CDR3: TGTGCCAGCAGCCCCCTTGGCGGGGGGAACACTGAAGCTTTCTTT.

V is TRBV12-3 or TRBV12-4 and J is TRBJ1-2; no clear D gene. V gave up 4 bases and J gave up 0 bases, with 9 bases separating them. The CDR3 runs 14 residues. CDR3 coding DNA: TGTGCCAGCAGTTCGATGACACCTAACTATGGCTACACCTTC. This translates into CASSSMTPNYGYTF.

The CDR3 reads CSARVRGRYNEQFF. CDR3 nucleotide sequence: TGCAGTGCTAGAGTGCGGGGGAGGTACAATGAGCAGTTCTTC. The rearrangement joins TRBV20-1 to TRBJ2-1; TRBD2 agrees at 7 bases. Trimming removed 1 base from V and 4 bases from J; junction bases left unmatched: 4. This CDR3 region has 14 residues. CDR1 is DFQATT and CDR2 is SNEGSKA in the germline V gene (reference sequence).

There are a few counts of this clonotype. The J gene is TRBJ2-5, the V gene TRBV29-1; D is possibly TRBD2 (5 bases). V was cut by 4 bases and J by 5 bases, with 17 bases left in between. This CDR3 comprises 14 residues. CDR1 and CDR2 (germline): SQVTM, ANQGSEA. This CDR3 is CSVVVLGRGETQYF. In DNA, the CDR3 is TGCAGCGTTGTAGTCTTGGGCCGAGGGGAGACCCAGTACTTC.

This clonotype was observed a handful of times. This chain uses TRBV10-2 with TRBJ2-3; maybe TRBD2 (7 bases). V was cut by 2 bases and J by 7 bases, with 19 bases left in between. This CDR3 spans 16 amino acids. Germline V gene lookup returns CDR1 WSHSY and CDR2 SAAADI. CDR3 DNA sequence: TGCGCCAGCAGTGAGGGGCTAGCGGACAGAGGGTATACGCAGTATTTT. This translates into CASSEGLADRGYTQYF.

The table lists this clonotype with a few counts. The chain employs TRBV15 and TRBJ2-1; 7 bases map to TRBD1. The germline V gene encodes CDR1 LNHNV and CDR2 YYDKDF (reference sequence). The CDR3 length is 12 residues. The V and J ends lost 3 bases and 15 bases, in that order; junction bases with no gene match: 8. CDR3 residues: CATSSLWDSGFF. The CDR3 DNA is TGTGCCACCAGCAGCCTCTGGGACAGCGGGTTCTTC.

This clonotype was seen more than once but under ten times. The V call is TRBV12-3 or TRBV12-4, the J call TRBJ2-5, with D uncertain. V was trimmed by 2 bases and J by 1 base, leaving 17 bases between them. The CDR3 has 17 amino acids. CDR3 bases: TGTGCCAGCAGTTTAATCTTGCCTCGGGCCGTCCAAGAGACCCAGTACTTC. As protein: CASSLILPRAVQETQYF.

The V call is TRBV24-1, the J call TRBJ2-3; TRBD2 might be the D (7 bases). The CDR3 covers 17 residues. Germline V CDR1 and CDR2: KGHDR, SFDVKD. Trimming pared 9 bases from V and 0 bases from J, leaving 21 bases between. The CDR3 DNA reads TGTGCCACCGGGGGGGGGCCGGGAACATCTAGCACAGATACGCAGTATTTT. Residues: CATGGGPGTSSTDTQYF.

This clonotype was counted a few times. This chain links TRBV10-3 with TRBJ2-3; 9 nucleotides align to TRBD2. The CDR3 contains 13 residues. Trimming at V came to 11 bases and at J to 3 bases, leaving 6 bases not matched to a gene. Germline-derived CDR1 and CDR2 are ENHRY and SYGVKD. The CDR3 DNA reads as TGTGCCGTTAGGACTAGCGAGACAGATACGCAGTATTTT. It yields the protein CAVRTSETDTQYF.

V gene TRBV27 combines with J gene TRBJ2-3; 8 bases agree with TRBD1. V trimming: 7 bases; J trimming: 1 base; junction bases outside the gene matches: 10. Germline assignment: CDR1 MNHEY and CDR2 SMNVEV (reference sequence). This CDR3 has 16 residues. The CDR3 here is CASTTVTGAGTDTQYF. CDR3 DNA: TGTGCCAGCACCACGGTGACAGGGGCCGGCACAGATACGCAGTATTTT.

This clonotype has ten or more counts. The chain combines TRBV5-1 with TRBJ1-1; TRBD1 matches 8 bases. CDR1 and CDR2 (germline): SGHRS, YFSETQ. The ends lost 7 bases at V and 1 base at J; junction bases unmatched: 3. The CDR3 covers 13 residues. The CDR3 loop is CASRQGSNTEAFF. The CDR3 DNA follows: TGCGCCAGCCGACAGGGGTCGAACACTGAAGCTTTCTTT.

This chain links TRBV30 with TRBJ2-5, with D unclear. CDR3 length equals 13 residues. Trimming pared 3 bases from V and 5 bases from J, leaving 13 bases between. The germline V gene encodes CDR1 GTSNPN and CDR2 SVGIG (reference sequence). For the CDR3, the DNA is TGTGCCTGGAGCCTTGCTAAGTCGGAGACCCAGTACTTC. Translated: CAWSLAKSETQYF.

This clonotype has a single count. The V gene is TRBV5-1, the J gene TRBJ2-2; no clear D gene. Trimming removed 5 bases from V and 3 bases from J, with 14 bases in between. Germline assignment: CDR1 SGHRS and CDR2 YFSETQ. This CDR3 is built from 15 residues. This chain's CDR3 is CASRAPGPHTGELFF. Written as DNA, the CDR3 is TGCGCCAGCAGAGCCCCCGGGCCCCACACCGGGGAGCTGTTTTTT.

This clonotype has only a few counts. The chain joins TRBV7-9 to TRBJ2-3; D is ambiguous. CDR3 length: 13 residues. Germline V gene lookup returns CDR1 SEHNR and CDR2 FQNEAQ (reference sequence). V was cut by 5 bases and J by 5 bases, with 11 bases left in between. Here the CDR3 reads CASSPRSVDTQYF. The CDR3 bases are TGTGCCAGCAGCCCGCGGTCTGTAGATACGCAGTATTTT.

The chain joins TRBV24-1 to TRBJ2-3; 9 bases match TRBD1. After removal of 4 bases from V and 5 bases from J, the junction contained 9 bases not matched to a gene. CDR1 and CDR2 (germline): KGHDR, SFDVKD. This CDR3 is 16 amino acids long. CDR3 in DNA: TGTGCCACCAGTGAGGGATACAGGGGGCTCATAGATACGCAGTATTTT. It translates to CATSEGYRGLIDTQYF.

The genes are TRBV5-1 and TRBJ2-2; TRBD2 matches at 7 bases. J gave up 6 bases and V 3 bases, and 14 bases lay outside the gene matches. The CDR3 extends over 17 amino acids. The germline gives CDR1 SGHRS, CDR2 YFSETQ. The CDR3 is CASSSRSGTTWAGELFF. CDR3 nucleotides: TGCGCCAGCAGCTCGCGGTCCGGGACTACTTGGGCCGGGGAGCTGTTTTTT.

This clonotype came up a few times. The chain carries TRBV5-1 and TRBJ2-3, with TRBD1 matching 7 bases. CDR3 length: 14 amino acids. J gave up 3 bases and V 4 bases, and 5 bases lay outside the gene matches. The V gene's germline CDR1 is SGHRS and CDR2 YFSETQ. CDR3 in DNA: TGCGCCAGCAGCGAGGGGGCAGTGACAGATACGCAGTATTTT. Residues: CASSEGAVTDTQYF.

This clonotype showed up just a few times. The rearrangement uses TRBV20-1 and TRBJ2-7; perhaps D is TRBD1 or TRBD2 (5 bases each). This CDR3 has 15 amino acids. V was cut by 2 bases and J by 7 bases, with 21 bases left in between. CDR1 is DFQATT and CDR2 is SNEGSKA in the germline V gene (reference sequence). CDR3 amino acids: CSARNWGLSLWEQYF. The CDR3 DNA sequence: TGCAGTGCTAGAAATTGGGGGTTAAGCCTTTGGGAGCAGTACTTC.

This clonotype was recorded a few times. The CDR3 region is CATSAKGLALRNEQFF. CDR3 nucleotide sequence: TGTGCCACCAGTGCGAAGGGACTAGCGTTACGCAATGAGCAGTTCTTC. The chain links TRBV24-1 to TRBJ2-1, with 10 bases identical to TRBD2. The CDR3 sequence is 16 residues long. CDR1 KGHDR and CDR2 SFDVKD come from the germline V gene. V shed 5 bases, J shed 6 bases, and the junction held 9 bases outside the gene matches.

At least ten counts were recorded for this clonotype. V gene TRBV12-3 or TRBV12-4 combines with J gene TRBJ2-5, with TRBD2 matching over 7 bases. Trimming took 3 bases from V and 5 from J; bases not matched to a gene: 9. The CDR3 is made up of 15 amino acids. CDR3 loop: CASSLRRGGGETQYF. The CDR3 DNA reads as TGTGCCAGCAGTTTGCGCCGCGGGGGTGGGGAGACCCAGTACTTC.

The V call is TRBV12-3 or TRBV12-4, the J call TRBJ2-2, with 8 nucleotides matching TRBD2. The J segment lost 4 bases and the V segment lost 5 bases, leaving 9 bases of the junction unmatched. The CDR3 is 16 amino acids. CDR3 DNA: TGTGCCAGCAGTCGAATAGCGGGGCCTGGCACCGGGGAGCTGTTTTTT. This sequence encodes CASSRIAGPGTGELFF.

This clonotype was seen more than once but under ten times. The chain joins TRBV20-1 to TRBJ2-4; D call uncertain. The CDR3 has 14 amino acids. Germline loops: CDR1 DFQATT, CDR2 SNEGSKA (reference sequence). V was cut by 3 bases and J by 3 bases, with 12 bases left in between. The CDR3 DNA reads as TGCAGTGCTAGTCTGGAGATCGGCAAAAACATTCAGTACTTC. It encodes CSASLEIGKNIQYF.

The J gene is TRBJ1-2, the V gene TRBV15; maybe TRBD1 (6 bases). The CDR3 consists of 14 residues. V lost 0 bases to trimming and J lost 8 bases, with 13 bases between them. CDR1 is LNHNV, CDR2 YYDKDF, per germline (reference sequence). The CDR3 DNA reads TGTGCCACCAGCAGAGAATTCCGGGGACAAGGCTACACCTTC. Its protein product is CATSREFRGQGYTF.

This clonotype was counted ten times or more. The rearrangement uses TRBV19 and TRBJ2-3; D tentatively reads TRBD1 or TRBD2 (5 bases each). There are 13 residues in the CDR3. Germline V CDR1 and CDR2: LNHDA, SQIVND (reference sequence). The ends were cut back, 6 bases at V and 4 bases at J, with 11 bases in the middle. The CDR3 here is CASSARGADTQYF. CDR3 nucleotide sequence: TGTGCCAGTAGCGCCCGAGGGGCAGATACGCAGTATTTT.

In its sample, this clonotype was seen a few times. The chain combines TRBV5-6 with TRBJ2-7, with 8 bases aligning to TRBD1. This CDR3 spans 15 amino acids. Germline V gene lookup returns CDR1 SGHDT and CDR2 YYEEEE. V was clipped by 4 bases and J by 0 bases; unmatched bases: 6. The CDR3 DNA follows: TGTGCCAGCAGCACCGAACAGGGGGTCTCCTACGAGCAGTACTTC. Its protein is CASSTEQGVSYEQYF.

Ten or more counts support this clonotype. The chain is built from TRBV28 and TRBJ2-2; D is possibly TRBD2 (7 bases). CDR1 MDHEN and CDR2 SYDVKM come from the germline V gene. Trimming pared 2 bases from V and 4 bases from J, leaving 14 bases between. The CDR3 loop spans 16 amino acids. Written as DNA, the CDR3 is TGTGCCAGCAGTTTACCGGGGGCTAGCGGCACCGGGGAGCTGTTTTTT. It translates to CASSLPGASGTGELFF.

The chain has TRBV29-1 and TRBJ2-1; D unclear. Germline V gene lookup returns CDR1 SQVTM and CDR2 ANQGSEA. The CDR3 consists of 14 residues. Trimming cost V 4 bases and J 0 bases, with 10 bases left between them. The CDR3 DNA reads TGCAGCGTTGCTTCGGCGAGCTCCTACAATGAGCAGTTCTTC. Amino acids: CSVASASSYNEQFF.

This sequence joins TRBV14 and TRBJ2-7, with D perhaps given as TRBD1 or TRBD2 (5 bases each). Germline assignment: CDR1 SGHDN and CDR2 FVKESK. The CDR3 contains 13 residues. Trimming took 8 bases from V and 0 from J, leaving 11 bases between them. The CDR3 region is CASGGRDSYEQYF. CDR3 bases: TGTGCCAGCGGGGGAAGGGACTCCTACGAGCAGTACTTC.

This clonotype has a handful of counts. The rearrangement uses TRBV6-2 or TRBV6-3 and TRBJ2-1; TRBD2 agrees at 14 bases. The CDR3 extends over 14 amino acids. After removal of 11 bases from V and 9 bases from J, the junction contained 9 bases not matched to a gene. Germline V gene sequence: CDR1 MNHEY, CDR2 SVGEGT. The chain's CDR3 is CAGGTSGRGGEQFF. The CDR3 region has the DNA TGTGCCGGGGGGACTAGCGGGAGAGGTGGTGAGCAGTTCTTC.